Below are 6 T cell receptor beta chains sequenced from a single sample in a study of T-cell reconstitution after alpha-beta-depleted transplantation in children. Unique molecular identifiers were used to barcode this TCRbeta library. Each CDR3 protein is one row after TCRdb ran MiXCR on the PCR reads. The profile covers about 500,000 distinct CDR3 sequences, with around a third appearing a single time and less than 2.5% taken by the ten largest. This sample comprised PBMCs from the stem cell graft donor, obtained from the stem cell graft. All receptors derive from a human donor who donated a stem cell graft to a child with aplastic anemia.

The chain joins TRBV4-1 to TRBJ2-5; 9 positions agree with TRBD1. The junction had 5 bases not matched to a gene; V was cut back by 1 base and J by 5 bases. Germline V gene lookup returns CDR1 MGHRA and CDR2 YSYEKL. CDR3 size: 15 residues. The CDR3 protein is CASSQGPDRGETQYF. The CDR3 coding sequence is TGCGCCAGCAGCCAAGGTCCAGACAGGGGGGAGACCCAGTACTTC.

This chain uses TRBV29-1 with TRBJ2-3; no reliable D call. The germline V gene has CDR1 SQVTM and CDR2 ANQGSEA. This CDR3 is 14 amino acids long. Trimming took off 4 bases at V and 0 bases at J, with 11 bases between the two ends. In nucleotides, the CDR3 is TGCAGCGTTGCGTTAGTTAGCAGCACAGATACGCAGTATTTT. Translating gives CSVALVSSTDTQYF.

The genes are TRBV10-3 and TRBJ1-1, with D tentatively TRBD1 (6 bases). The germline V and J ends were trimmed by 11 bases and 1 base, with 14 bases remaining between them. Germline CDR1 ENHRY, CDR2 SYGVKD. The CDR3 has 13 residues. DNA for the CDR3: TGTGCCGTCTCAGGACAGCCGAACACTGAAGCTTTCTTT. Translation gives CAVSGQPNTEAFF.

This clonotype was observed a few times. This chain uses TRBV29-1 with TRBJ1-1; 10 nucleotides agree with TRBD1. V lost 0 bases to trimming and J lost 4 bases; unmatched junction nucleotides: 11. The CDR3 is made up of 17 amino acids. CDR1 SQVTM and CDR2 ANQGSEA come from the germline V gene. The DNA for the CDR3 is TGCAGCGTTGAAGAAATGGTAGACAGGGGGCCGATCACTGAAGCTTTCTTT. It specifies CSVEEMVDRGPITEAFF.

The V and J genes are TRBV11-2 and TRBJ1-3, with D unresolved. Germline V gene lookup returns CDR1 SGHAT and CDR2 FQNNGV. The germline V and J ends were trimmed by 4 bases and 0 bases, with 13 bases remaining between them. CDR3 length: 16 amino acids. CDR3 nucleotides: TGTGCCAGCAGCTCTTACTTAGGACCCTCTGGAAACACCATATATTTT. Its protein is CASSSYLGPSGNTIYF.

This clonotype was counted many times. The V and J genes are TRBV5-1 and TRBJ1-5; no clear D. Germline V gene lookup returns CDR1 SGHRS and CDR2 YFSETQ. The CDR3 loop spans 13 amino acids. V was cut by 4 bases and J by 4 bases, with 9 bases left in between. The CDR3 protein is CASSRDGNQPQHF. The CDR3 region has the DNA TGCGCCAGCAGCCGTGACGGGAATCAGCCCCAGCATTTT.